This T cell receptor (beta chain) was found in a study of T cells expressing NK-cell markers. General observations from the study: In a few donors, dominant clonotypes made up roughly 25-60.1% of CD3+CD56-NKG2C+ cells.

Using the 5' RACE reads, TCRdb records one entry per CDR3 protein without DNA. This sample contains about 260,000 distinct CDR3 sequences. Comments on this clonotype: Its cognate antigen is unknown.

Germline assignment: CDR1 DFQATT and CDR2 SNEGSKA (reference sequence). The CDR3 contains 15 residues. The receptor was isolated from a young man in good health. The chain employs TRBV20-1 and TRBJ2-4. Sequenced: blood T cells: a sorted CD56 or NKG2C T cell subset, CD4+ or CD8+ T cells, or bulk PBMC T cells (not recorded which). CDR3 protein: CSAKPSGLAKNIQYF.